This TCR beta chain is from a study of monozygotic twins with inflammatory bowel disease. For every TCR library, about 3,400 ng of total RNA was used. Both TCRalpha and TCRbeta cDNA were subjected to two nested PCRs lasting roughly 15 and 9 cycles. For each CDR3 protein, TCRdb gives one entry from its re-call of the 5' RACE reads, without DNA. The listing records some 440,000 distinct CDR3 sequences. This CDR3 is built from 14 residues. Germline V lookup: CDR1 LNHDA, CDR2 SQIVND (reference sequence). Study-level findings and limits: A reduction in TCRbeta diversity (inverse Simpson) was seen in IBD patients relative to healthy co-twins. Compared with healthy twins, IBD patients shared fewer clonotypes with others, especially with disease activity.

Concerning this clonotype: Its cognate antigen is unknown.

Input material: blood. The chain uses TRBV19 and TRBJ1-1; TCRdb reports TRBD1, a call that lacks DNA to check it against. The TCR originated in a human donor with ulcerative colitis or Crohn's disease, or a healthy co-twin of an affected twin (not recorded which). The CDR3 here is CASSIGHLSTEAFF.